The 9 T cell receptor beta chains below were found in one sample sequenced in a study of blood T cell repertoires in COVID-19. The method was immunoSEQ multiplex PCR; TCRdb's version includes in-frame clones alone and lacks a portion of them. The data contain a few hundred thousand clones, around 91% of them singletons. The specimen sequenced was peripheral blood. All receptors come from a woman in her fifties or sixties with acute or convalescent COVID-19.

This clone was detected once. The rearrangement uses TRBV4-1 and TRBJ2-2; 8 nucleotides match TRBD2. Trimming removed 0 bases from V and 6 bases from J; junction bases left unmatched: 6. The CDR3 runs to 16 residues. The germline V gene encodes CDR1 MGHRA and CDR2 YSYEKL. The CDR3 spells CASSQDPAGAPGELFF. The CDR3 bases are TGCGCCAGCAGCCAAGATCCAGCGGGAGCCCCCGGGGAGCTGTTTTTT.

The V call is TRBV6-2 or TRBV6-3, the J call TRBJ2-7; TRBD2 matches at 8 bases. V lost 5 bases and J lost 3; bases outside the gene matches: 12. This CDR3 has 16 amino acids. Germline CDR1 and CDR2: MNHEY and SVGEGT. CDR3 protein: CASSTRGSGALYEQYF. CDR3 sequence (DNA): TGTGCCAGCAGTACTCGGGGTAGCGGGGCCCTCTACGAGCAGTACTTC.

This clone was seen only a few times. The J gene is TRBJ1-1, the V gene TRBV4-1; D remains ambiguous. Germline V lookup: CDR1 MGHRA, CDR2 YSYEKL. V lost 0 bases, J lost 11 bases, and 13 bases lay in between. The CDR3 runs to 13 residues. CDR3 sequence reads: CASSQEFSGVAFF. CDR3 coding DNA: TGCGCCAGCAGCCAAGAGTTCTCGGGAGTGGCTTTCTTT.

The genes are TRBV9 and TRBJ1-6, with D perhaps matching TRBD1 (5 bases). The CDR3 sequence is 12 residues long. The ends were cut back, 3 bases at V and 13 bases at J, with 11 bases in the middle. The germline V gene encodes CDR1 SGDLS and CDR2 YYNGEE. CDR3 loop: CASSGTGEPLHF. CDR3 bases: TGTGCCAGCAGCGGCACAGGAGAGCCCCTCCACTTT.

The CDR3 DNA sequence: TGTGCCAGCAGCGTAGAAGCAATGAACACTGAAGCTTTCTTT. Residues: CASSVEAMNTEAFF. This sequence joins TRBV9 and TRBJ1-1; D is unclear. Germline CDR1 is SGDLS and CDR2 is YYNGEE. This CDR3 contains 14 residues. Trimming took 0 bases from V and 0 from J, leaving 6 bases between them.

This sequence joins TRBV12-3 or TRBV12-4 and TRBJ1-6; D not certain. V dropped 5 bases and J dropped 7 bases, with 9 bases sitting between them. This CDR3 has 13 amino acids. Written as DNA, the CDR3 is TGTGCCAGCAGTGCCGCGGGCAATTCACCCCTCCACTTT. Encoded protein: CASSAAGNSPLHF.

J is TRBJ1-2 and V is TRBV18; D is perhaps TRBD1 (5 bases). The germline V gene encodes CDR1 KGHSH and CDR2 LQKENI. The V end was cut by 2 bases, the J end by 6 bases, with 10 bases between. CDR3 size: 13 residues. The CDR3 loop is CASSPDRQHGYTF. The CDR3 DNA reads as TGTGCCAGCTCACCAGATAGACAGCATGGCTACACCTTC.

The rearrangement links TRBV2 to TRBJ2-1; 7 bases align to TRBD1. The V gene end was trimmed by 6 bases and the J gene end by 4 bases; junction bases not matched to a gene: 3. There are 13 residues in the CDR3. CDR1 SNHLY and CDR2 FYNNEI come from the germline V gene. The CDR3 DNA sequence: TGTGCCAGCAGAGTGGGACAGTACAATGAGCAGTTCTTC. Its protein product is CASRVGQYNEQFF.

This clone appeared many times. The V and J genes are TRBV7-9 and TRBJ2-6, with 9 bases matching TRBD1. CDR1 is SEHNR and CDR2 is FQNEAQ in the germline V gene (reference sequence). The ends lost 5 bases at V and 4 bases at J; junction bases unmatched: 12. The CDR3 is 18 amino acids. As DNA, the CDR3 is TGTGCCAGCAGCCCTCCCTACCGGGACAGGGAGGGGGCCAACGTCCTGACTTTC. As protein: CASSPPYRDREGANVLTF.